This paragraph covers one TCR beta chain sequence. The antigen is undetermined. These data belong to a study of shared clonotypes between healthy human individuals. General study results and limits: Researchers found naive subsets generally carried larger estimated richness than memory subsets.

The germline V gene encodes CDR1 MGHRA and CDR2 YSYEKL. The CDR3 extends over 18 amino acids. Trimming took 4 bases from V and 12 from J, leaving 31 bases between them. The repertoire was sequenced with immunoSEQ multiplex PCR; TCRdb's copy has only in-frame clones and lacks some. The sample holds a few million clones, roughly 93% seen once. The naive CD8 fraction comprised CD45RO-negative cells positively selected for CCR7 and excluded terminally differentiated effector memory CD45RA+ cells. All the donors were Caucasian adults who lived in Nashville, Tennessee. The V call is TRBV4-1, the J call TRBJ2-1; maybe TRBD2 (8 bases). The source is a man aged 18 to 30 in good health. Some clones in this sample may be carry-over from other donors' samples. The sample taken for sequencing was naive CD8+ T cells from PBMCs. The CDR3 protein is CASSLQGGLGAGVVGQFF. The CDR3 DNA sequence: TGCGCCAGCAGCCTTCAGGGGGGGTTAGGAGCGGGAGTCGTTGGGCAGTTCTTC.